What follows are 3 T cell receptor beta chains derived from one specimen sequenced in a study of blood T cell repertoires in COVID-19. Assay used: immunoSEQ multiplex PCR; TCRdb lists only in-frame clones, some missing. The sample contains a few hundred thousand clones, more than 75% of which appear only once. Input material: peripheral blood. The receptors here all came from a woman aged 50 to 65 who had recovered from COVID-19.

This clone was counted a few times. This CDR3 is CASSFALNNEQFF. For the CDR3, the DNA is TGTGCCAGCAGTTTTGCACTGAACAATGAGCAGTTCTTC. The chain employs TRBV12-3 or TRBV12-4 and TRBJ2-1; D is undetermined. V lost 3 bases, J lost 5 bases, and 8 bases lay in between. This CDR3 has 13 amino acids.

This chain links TRBV6-2 or TRBV6-3 with TRBJ1-5, with D possibly being TRBD1 (6 bases). Deletions cut 6 bases from V and 1 base from J, with 16 bases between. Germline values: CDR1 MNHEY, CDR2 SVGEGT. The CDR3 is 16 residues long. The CDR3 DNA is TGTGCCAGCAGCCACAGGGTTTGGAAAAGCAATCAGCCCCAGCATTTT. It translates to CASSHRVWKSNQPQHF.

The rearrangement joins TRBV7-9 to TRBJ2-2; D possibly corresponds to TRBD2 (5 bases). The length of the CDR3 is 13 residues. Trimming removed 6 bases from V and 4 bases from J, with 9 bases in between. CDR1 is SEHNR, CDR2 FQNEAQ, per germline (reference sequence). The CDR3 sequence: CASSGSATGELFF. DNA for the CDR3: TGTGCCAGCAGTGGTAGCGCCACCGGGGAGCTGTTTTTT.